The clone carrying this T cell receptor (beta chain) has a count of ten or more. The sample carries other DNA sequences with the same CDR3. The source of the sample is a study of blood T cell repertoires in COVID-19. Original processing methods: Counts of nucleated cells, estimated from reference gene primer amplification, were obtained. Sequencing was performed with immunoSEQ multiplex PCR; in TCRdb, only in-frame clones are kept and a portion is missing. V, J and clone size are those of that table, while D and trimming were read from the DNA. The sample records under 400,000 clones, approximately 87% being singletons. The Seattle patients, enrolled during active infection, were followed longitudinally. The TCR originated in a young woman with COVID-19, enrolled during active disease. Sequencing used peripheral blood.

The CDR3 sequence is CASSWTSGSTDTQYF. CDR3 coding DNA: TGTGCCAGCAGCTGGACTAGCGGGAGCACAGATACGCAGTATTTT. The chain couples TRBV6-2 or TRBV6-3 to TRBJ2-3, with TRBD2 matching 11 bases. CDR1 and CDR2 from the germline V gene are MNHEY and SVGEGT. The length of the CDR3 is 15 residues. V dropped 6 bases and J dropped 0; count of bases not matched to a gene: 2.